These 28 T cell receptor beta chains share one sample of origin, sequenced in a study of blood T cells in healthy people across ages. Next came a second PCR, run for about 7 to 12 cycles, which used a sample-barcoded 5' primer along with a J-beta primer mix. Each CDR3 protein is one row after TCRdb ran MiXCR on the 5' RACE reads. The data hold about 1.1 million distinct CDR3 sequences, with around two fifths observed a single time. The sequencing sample was made of blood. The source is a man younger than 35 in good health.

The V gene is TRBV6-5, the J gene TRBJ1-1; tentatively, D is TRBD1 (5 bases). Per the germline V gene, CDR1 is MNHEY and CDR2 is SVGAGI. Trimming cost V 1 base and J 2 bases, with 14 bases left between them. This CDR3 has 16 amino acids. The CDR3 spells CASSYLLDNQNTEAFF. CDR3 in DNA: TGTGCCAGCAGTTACTTGCTGGACAACCAAAACACTGAAGCTTTCTTT.

This clonotype was seen more than once but under ten times. The chain has TRBV4-1 and TRBJ1-5; perhaps TRBD1 as D (6 bases). The germline V gene has CDR1 MGHRA and CDR2 YSYEKL. The CDR3 extends over 16 amino acids. Trimming left V 1 base short and J 4 bases short, with 14 bases between. CDR3 sequence (DNA): TGCGCCAGCAGCCAAGTTCCGGACAGCGATAATCAGCCCCAGCATTTT. This gives the protein CASSQVPDSDNQPQHF.

The chain employs TRBV5-5 and TRBJ1-1; possibly TRBD1 for D (5 bases). The CDR3 is 19 amino acids. CDR1 and CDR2 from the germline V gene are SGHKS and YYEKEE (reference sequence). V was clipped by 0 bases and J by 2 bases, with 23 bases between them. The CDR3 here is CASSLAGAGVIFRNTEAFF. For the CDR3, the DNA is TGTGCCAGCAGCTTGGCTGGGGCGGGCGTCATATTTCGAAACACTGAAGCTTTCTTT.

Note on this clonotype: One junction end does not reproduce the germline sequence, and a read error may be involved. The chain employs TRBV5-1 and TRBJ2-7; D uncertain. Germline CDR1 SGHRS, CDR2 YFSETQ. This CDR3 is built from 12 residues. The CDR3 DNA reads as TGCGCCAGCAGCCCCTATCCCTACGAGGAGTACTTC. This translates into CASSPYPYEEYF.

The rearrangement uses TRBV20-1 and TRBJ2-5; possible D gene TRBD1, 6 bases. The germline V and J ends were trimmed by 7 bases and 3 bases, with 18 bases remaining between them. CDR3 length: 14 residues. Germline values: CDR1 DFQATT, CDR2 SNEGSKA (reference sequence). The CDR3 here is CSVPRESGEETQYF. CDR3 DNA sequence: TGCAGTGTTCCCAGAGAATCAGGGGAAGAGACCCAGTACTTC.

This clonotype was seen at least ten times. The V gene is TRBV27, the J gene TRBJ1-4; D gene uncertain. Germline lookup yields CDR1 MNHEY and CDR2 SMNVEV (reference sequence). The CDR3 sequence is 14 residues long. The V end lost 6 bases, the J end lost 0 bases, and 8 bases lay between the germline ends. In nucleotides, the CDR3 is TGTGCCAGCAGGGGAGACGCAACTAATGAAAAACTGTTTTTT. Protein product: CASRGDATNEKLFF.

This clonotype appeared a few times. The V and J genes are TRBV13 and TRBJ1-2, with no clear D. Germline CDR1 reads PRHDT; CDR2 reads FYEKMQ (reference sequence). This CDR3 is built from 18 residues. Trimming took 0 bases from V and 1 from J, leaving 18 bases between them. CDR3 in amino acids: CASSLGLVSTHSNYGYTF. The CDR3, as DNA: TGTGCCAGCAGCTTAGGCCTGGTGTCAACACATAGTAACTATGGCTACACCTTC.

This clonotype was picked up a small number of times. This sequence joins TRBV28 and TRBJ2-3; unclear D gene. V shed 2 bases and J shed 6 bases, with 15 bases lying between them. This CDR3 spans 15 amino acids. Germline CDR1 is MDHEN and CDR2 is SYDVKM. The CDR3 region is CASSLPGPLRDTQYF. CDR3 bases: TGTGCCAGCAGTTTACCAGGCCCACTCCGTGATACGCAGTATTTT.

This clonotype was seen more than once but under ten times. This sequence joins TRBV6-2 or TRBV6-3 and TRBJ1-5; D is perhaps TRBD1 (5 bases). The V gene's germline CDR1 is MNHEY and CDR2 SVGEGT. V gave up 7 bases and J gave up 7 bases, with 11 bases separating them. The CDR3 consists of 12 residues. Here the CDR3 reads CASKVGGQPQHF. The CDR3, as DNA: TGTGCCAGCAAAGTCGGGGGACAGCCCCAGCATTTT.

The J gene is TRBJ1-5, the V gene TRBV7-2; D uncertain. Trimming took off 1 base at V and 2 bases at J, with 12 bases between the two ends. Germline V gives CDR1 SGHTA, CDR2 FQGNSA. The CDR3 contains 16 residues. This chain's CDR3 is CASSLGVLVGNQPQHF. CDR3 nucleotide sequence: TGTGCCAGCAGCTTAGGGGTGTTGGTGGGCAATCAGCCCCAGCATTTT.

In this sample, this clonotype turned up a few times. The V and J genes are TRBV9 and TRBJ2-6; 7 bases fit TRBD2. Germline values: CDR1 SGDLS, CDR2 YYNGEE. Trimming removed 5 bases from V and 0 bases from J; junction bases left unmatched: 8. The CDR3 is 17 residues long. Here the CDR3 reads CASSYSPGGSGANVLTF. DNA for the CDR3: TGTGCCAGCAGTTATTCTCCGGGGGGCTCTGGGGCCAACGTCCTGACTTTC.

With regard to this clonotype: Sequence at one end of the junction differs from germline and may be a read error. This chain uses TRBV20-1 with TRBJ2-1, with D perhaps TRBD2 (5 bases). The CDR3 runs 15 residues. The germline CDR1 and CDR2 sequences are DFQATT and SNEGSKA (reference sequence). CDR3 amino acids: CSSRVQRSSYNEQFF. In DNA form, the CDR3 reads TGCAGTTCTAGAGTACAGCGGAGCTCCTACAATGAGCAGTTCTTC.

This clonotype was picked up a small number of times. This chain connects TRBV4-2 to TRBJ1-2; D gene uncertain. The CDR3 contains 15 residues. Germline values: CDR1 LGHNA, CDR2 YNFKEQ. V was clipped by 0 bases and J by 2 bases, with 10 bases between them. CDR3 in DNA: TGTGCCAGCAGCCAAGATGGGGTATACAACTATGGCTACACCTTC. It encodes CASSQDGVYNYGYTF.

CDR3 residues: CSANRILAGGGDEQFF. The CDR3 region has the DNA TGCAGTGCCAATCGAATACTAGCGGGGGGCGGGGATGAGCAGTTCTTC. The chain recombines TRBV20-1 with TRBJ2-1; 12 bases map to TRBD2. The V segment lost 6 bases and the J segment 8 bases; nucleotides outside the gene matches: 14. The germline gives CDR1 DFQATT, CDR2 SNEGSKA (reference sequence). The CDR3 has 16 amino acids.

J is TRBJ2-3 and V is TRBV20-1; 8 nucleotides line up with TRBD2. Unmatched junction bases numbered 4, after V lost 1 base and J lost 4 bases. This CDR3 comprises 14 residues. From germline, CDR1 is DFQATT and CDR2 SNEGSKA (reference sequence). The CDR3 sequence is CSARAAGGADTQYF. The CDR3 DNA reads as TGCAGTGCTAGAGCGGCGGGAGGAGCAGATACGCAGTATTTT.

The chain joins TRBV7-3 to TRBJ2-3, with D possibly being TRBD1 (6 bases). The J call may be incorrect, as the DNA end agrees better with TRBJ1-5. Per germline, CDR1 SGHTA and CDR2 FQGTGA. This CDR3 is built from 15 residues. CDR3: CASSPSGGASDTQHF. CDR3 in DNA: TGTGCCAGCAGTCCTAGCGGGGGGGCCAGTGATACGCAGCATTTT.

The CDR3 protein is CSARDWGVYDGYTF. The DNA for the CDR3 is TGCAGTGCTAGAGATTGGGGCGTCTATGATGGCTACACCTTC. V is TRBV20-1 and J is TRBJ1-2; possible D gene TRBD1, 5 bases. The CDR3 consists of 14 residues. Germline V gene lookup returns CDR1 DFQATT and CDR2 SNEGSKA (reference sequence). Trimming cost V 0 bases and J 6 bases, with 14 bases left between them.

This sequence joins TRBV5-6 and TRBJ2-1; tentatively, D is TRBD1 (7 bases). CDR3 length: 17 amino acids. Looked up from germline, CDR1 is SGHDT and CDR2 is YYEEEE. Trimming removed 3 bases at V and 1 base at J, with 17 bases between. The CDR3 bases are TGTGCCAGCAGCTCACAGGGGCGGGATGGTTCCTACAATGAGCAGTTCTTC. Translation gives CASSSQGRDGSYNEQFF.

Concerning this clonotype itself: One end of the junction varies from germline; a read error may be responsible. The chain couples TRBV5-1 to TRBJ2-5, with D uncertain. This CDR3 has 12 amino acids. Germline V gives CDR1 SGHRS, CDR2 YFSETQ. CDR3: CASILGQETQYF. The CDR3 nucleotides read TGCGCCAGCATCTTGGGCCAAGAGACCCAGTACTTC.

V is TRBV24-1 and J is TRBJ2-5; TRBD2 matches 8 bases. Germline V gene data show CDR1 as KGHDR and CDR2 as SFDVKD. CDR3 length equals 12 residues. J lost 9 bases, V lost 4 bases, and 3 bases had no gene match. The CDR3 bases are TGTGCCACCAGTGACGGGGGGGGCTCCCAGTACTTC. Protein: CATSDGGGSQYF.

This clonotype was found many times. The chain has TRBV4-2 and TRBJ2-5, with D tentatively TRBD2 (6 bases). There are 14 residues in the CDR3. Germline V gene sequence: CDR1 LGHNA, CDR2 YNFKEQ. V was pared by 3 bases and J by 4 bases, with 12 bases between. CDR3 region: CASSQTRVGETQYF. The CDR3 nucleotides read TGTGCCAGCAGCCAGACTAGGGTTGGAGAGACCCAGTACTTC.

The rearrangement uses TRBV20-1 and TRBJ2-1; 8 bases map to TRBD2. The length of the CDR3 is 18 residues. Germline assignment: CDR1 DFQATT and CDR2 SNEGSKA (reference sequence). V lost 0 bases to trimming and J lost 2 bases; unmatched junction nucleotides: 12. For the CDR3, the DNA is TGCAGTGCTAGAGATCCCTTTACAGCGGGGGATCCCTACAATGAGCAGTTCTTC. Its translation is CSARDPFTAGDPYNEQFF.

This sequence joins TRBV5-1 and TRBJ2-1, with D hard to call. This CDR3 is built from 12 residues. CDR1 and CDR2 from the germline V gene are SGHRS and YFSETQ. Trimming removed 4 bases from V and 5 bases from J, with 7 bases in between. The CDR3 DNA sequence: TGCGCCAGCAGCATGGCCGACAATGAGCAGTTCTTC. Protein sequence: CASSMADNEQFF.

The CDR3, as DNA: TGTGCCAGCAGTTACTCTAGAGCGTCCACTGAAGCTTTCTTT. Amino acids: CASSYSRASTEAFF. The rearrangement joins TRBV6-6 to TRBJ1-1; D gene uncertain. Germline V gene data show CDR1 as MNHNY and CDR2 as SVGAGI (reference sequence). V gave up 0 bases and J gave up 4 bases, with 9 bases separating them. The CDR3 runs to 14 residues.

About this clonotype itself: This could be a read error, since a much larger clone is one nucleotide away. The chain is built from TRBV29-1 and TRBJ1-2; 8 nucleotides match TRBD1. CDR3 length: 12 residues. Trimming cost V 7 bases and J 6 bases; bases outside gene matches: 7. Per the germline V gene, CDR1 is SQVTM and CDR2 is ANQGSEA. In nucleotides, the CDR3 is TGCAGCGCAGATACAGGGGGGAATGGCTACACCTTC. It encodes CSADTGGNGYTF. The full variable domain, rest sourced from reference TRBV29-1 and TRBJ1-2, is SAVISQKPSRDICQRGTSLTIQCQVDSQVTMMFWYRQQPGQSLTLIATANQGSEATYESGFVIDKFPISRPNLTFSTLTVSNMSPEDSSIYLCSADTGGNGYTFGSGTRLTVV.

CDR3 nucleotides: TGTGCCAGCAGTTACGACGGGCAGTCGAACACTGAAGCTTTCTTT. This gives the protein CASSYDGQSNTEAFF. The V gene is TRBV6-6, the J gene TRBJ1-1; D gene ambiguous. The CDR3 loop spans 15 amino acids. Germline V gene sequence: CDR1 MNHNY, CDR2 SVGAGI (reference sequence). Trimming removed 2 bases from V and 1 base from J, with 11 bases in between.

The J gene is TRBJ2-1, the V gene TRBV5-6, with D perhaps matching TRBD2 (5 bases). This CDR3 region has 16 residues. The V end was cut by 4 bases, the J end by 1 base, with 15 bases between. Per the germline V gene, CDR1 is SGHDT and CDR2 is YYEEEE. As DNA, the CDR3 is TGTGCCAGCAGCCCCCCCCCGGACTCATCCTACAATGAGCAGTTCTTC. Residues: CASSPPPDSSYNEQFF.

The sample holds many counts of this clonotype. A junction end diverges from the germline sequence, so it may reflect a read error. This rearrangement joins TRBV29-1 to TRBJ2-1; D perhaps matches TRBD2 (7 bases). CDR1 SQVTM and CDR2 ANQGSEA come from the germline V gene. The CDR3 is made up of 16 amino acids. CDR3 DNA: TGCAGCGTCGAAGGCGATCGGGGGGCTTCCTACAATGAGCAGTTCTTC. Amino acids: CSVEGDRGASYNEQFF.